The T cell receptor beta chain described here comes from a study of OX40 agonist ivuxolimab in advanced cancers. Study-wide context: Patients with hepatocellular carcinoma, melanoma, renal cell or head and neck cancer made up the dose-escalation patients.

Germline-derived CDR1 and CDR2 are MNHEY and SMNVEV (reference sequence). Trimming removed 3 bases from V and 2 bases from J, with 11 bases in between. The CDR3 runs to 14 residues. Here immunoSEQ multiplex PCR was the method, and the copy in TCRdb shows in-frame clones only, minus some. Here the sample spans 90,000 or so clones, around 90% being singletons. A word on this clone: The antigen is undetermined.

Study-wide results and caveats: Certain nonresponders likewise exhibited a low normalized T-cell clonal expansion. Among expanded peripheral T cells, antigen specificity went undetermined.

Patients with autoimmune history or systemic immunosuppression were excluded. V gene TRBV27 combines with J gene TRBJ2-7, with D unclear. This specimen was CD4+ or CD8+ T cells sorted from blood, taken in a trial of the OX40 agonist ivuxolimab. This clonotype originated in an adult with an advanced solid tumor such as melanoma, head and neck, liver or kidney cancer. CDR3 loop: CASSFDGGTYEQYF. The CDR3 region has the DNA TGTGCCAGCAGTTTTGATGGTGGGACCTACGAGCAGTACTTC.